Below, 7 T cell receptor beta chains from the same sample are listed, as sequenced in a study of CD8 T cells in ankylosing spondylitis (dated by TCRdb to the late 2010s). The receptor library was made with 5' RACE. For sequencing, an Illumina HiSeq 2500 was employed. Using fastp at Q25 and MiXCR, TCRdb reprocessed the public reads and kept productive beta chains. Duplicate CDR3 protein sequences are folded into a single record with the most common DNA and genes. Across this sample there are about 220,000 distinct CDR3 sequences, with under 12% seen only once. The top ten hold approximately 20% of the sample. The sample comprised blood, either unsorted or a sorted T cell fraction (not recorded which). Receptors originate from a male donor with ankylosing spondylitis or in good health (not recorded which).

This clonotype occurred a few times. The chain has TRBV2 and TRBJ2-2; 9 bases are a match to TRBD1. The CDR3 covers 15 residues. CDR1 SNHLY and CDR2 FYNNEI come from the germline V gene. The J segment lost 5 bases and the V segment lost 8 bases, leaving 9 bases of the junction unmatched. The CDR3 sequence: CASLLGQGGTGELFF. The CDR3 nucleotides read TGTGCCAGCTTGTTGGGACAGGGAGGAACCGGGGAGCTGTTTTTT. The full variable domain, rest sourced from reference TRBV2 and TRBJ2-2, is EPEVTQTPSHQVTQMGQEVILRCVPISNHLYFYWYRQILGQKVEFLVSFYNNEISEKSEIFDDQFSVERPDGSNFTLKIRSTKLEDSAMYFCASLLGQGGTGELFFGEGSRLTVL.

The sample holds many counts of this clonotype. The chain recombines TRBV11-1 with TRBJ2-5; a possible D gene is TRBD1 (5 bases). V dropped 0 bases and J dropped 5 bases, with 13 bases sitting between them. Per germline, CDR1 SGHAT and CDR2 FQDESV (reference sequence). CDR3 size: 15 residues. CDR3 residues: CASSLAGQGSETQYF. CDR3 DNA: TGTGCCAGCAGCTTAGCGGGTCAGGGTAGCGAGACCCAGTACTTC.

This clonotype was seen at least ten times. The V call is TRBV5-1, the J call TRBJ2-5; TRBD2 matches at 10 bases. The trim removed 1 base at V and 2 bases at J, leaving 2 bases unmatched. The CDR3 has 15 amino acids. Germline V gene data show CDR1 as SGHRS and CDR2 as YFSETQ. CDR3 loop: CASSLSGGEQETQYF. For the CDR3, the DNA is TGCGCCAGCAGCTTGAGCGGGGGGGAACAAGAGACCCAGTACTTC.

In its sample, this clonotype was seen many times. The chain recombines TRBV5-1 with TRBJ1-1; the match to TRBD1 covers 7 bases. From germline, CDR1 is SGHRS and CDR2 YFSETQ. With V trimmed by 4 bases and J by 1 base, 7 bases remained unmatched. The CDR3 is made up of 15 amino acids. The CDR3, as DNA: TGCGCCAGCAGCCCCGGGACAGCGGGGAACACTGAAGCTTTCTTT. This translates into CASSPGTAGNTEAFF.

This clonotype was observed a handful of times. J is TRBJ1-2 and V is TRBV6-1; D not resolved. The CDR3 runs 14 residues. CDR1 MNHNS and CDR2 SASEGT come from the germline V gene. V was cut by 6 bases and J by 8 bases, with 19 bases left in between. CDR3 protein: CASRGRGIIWGYTF. Here the CDR3 DNA reads TGTGCCAGCAGGGGCCGGGGTATTATATGGGGCTACACCTTC.

The V call is TRBV3-1, the J call TRBJ2-6; the D gene is possibly TRBD1 (5 bases). The germline V and J ends were trimmed by 4 bases and 3 bases, with 7 bases remaining between them. CDR1 is LGHDT and CDR2 is YNNKEL in the germline V gene (reference sequence). This CDR3 is 14 amino acids long. This chain's CDR3 is CASSPRGGANVLTF. The CDR3 bases are TGTGCCAGCAGCCCTAGGGGTGGGGCCAACGTCCTGACTTTC.

The chain links TRBV12-5 to TRBJ2-3; 8 nucleotides line up with TRBD2. J gave up 5 bases and V 7 bases, and 8 bases lay outside the gene matches. This CDR3 is built from 14 residues. The V gene's germline CDR1 is LGHNT and CDR2 FRNRAP. This chain's CDR3 is CASAPGGGKDTQYF. CDR3 sequence (DNA): TGTGCTAGTGCCCCGGGGGGGGGCAAAGATACGCAGTATTTT.